A single sample is the source of the 26 T cell receptor beta chains below, sequenced in a study of human thymus T cells. Some clones are missing from TCRdb's copy, which holds only in-frame ones; the method was immunoSEQ multiplex PCR. The sample lists some 57,000 clones, 90% to 95% occurring once. The sample comprised blood. These receptors all stem from a boy under three years old with a congenital heart defect but otherwise immunologically healthy.

The gene calls are TRBV11-3 and TRBJ2-3; D may be TRBD1 or TRBD2 (5 bases each). V was clipped by 5 bases and J by 2 bases, with 11 bases between them. Germline V gives CDR1 SGHNT, CDR2 YENEEA. CDR3 length: 14 amino acids. The CDR3 coding sequence is TGTGCCAGCAGCACGGGACCTGACACAGATACGCAGTATTTT. This encodes CASSTGPDTDTQYF.

The chain combines TRBV4-1 with TRBJ1-1; tentative D call: TRBD1 (5 bases). The CDR3 runs 13 residues. V lost 4 bases and J 8 bases, leaving 14 bases between the germline ends. The germline gives CDR1 MGHRA, CDR2 YSYEKL. CDR3 nucleotides: TGCGCCAGCAGCCCTAAGGGCAGGGAAGAAGCTTTCTTT. Translating it yields CASSPKGREEAFF.

The chain links TRBV27 to TRBJ2-7; D is perhaps TRBD1 (6 bases). V was trimmed by 1 base and J by 6 bases, leaving 13 bases between them. CDR1 and CDR2 from the germline V gene are MNHEY and SMNVEV (reference sequence). CDR3 length: 14 amino acids. This CDR3 reads CASSLFGGQGEQYF. CDR3 bases: TGTGCCAGCAGTTTATTTGGGGGCCAAGGCGAGCAGTACTTC.

The V call is TRBV6-1, the J call TRBJ1-4; possible D gene TRBD1, 6 bases. The germline V gene has CDR1 MNHNS and CDR2 SASEGT. V was shortened by 6 bases and J by 3 bases, with 11 bases between the two germline ends. The CDR3 loop spans 14 amino acids. CDR3 residues: CASRLRGSNEKLFF. The DNA for the CDR3 is TGTGCCAGCAGGTTAAGGGGGTCTAATGAAAAACTGTTTTTT.

This chain uses TRBV7-9 with TRBJ2-7; tentatively, D is TRBD1 (6 bases). This CDR3 is 13 amino acids long. Trimming took 5 bases from V and 5 from J, leaving 13 bases between them. Germline V CDR1 and CDR2: SEHNR, FQNEAQ (reference sequence). As DNA, the CDR3 is TGTGCCAGCAGCCTTTCGAACAGGGACGAGCAGTACTTC. Translating it yields CASSLSNRDEQYF.

The chain joins TRBV19 to TRBJ1-6; TRBD1 matches 7 bases. Germline V CDR1 and CDR2: LNHDA, SQIVND (reference sequence). The CDR3 length is 16 residues. The ends lost 7 bases at V and 3 bases at J; junction bases unmatched: 9. CDR3 sequence reads: CASKRQGRNYNSPLHF. The CDR3 DNA is TGTGCCAGTAAACGACAGGGTCGAAACTATAATTCACCCCTCCACTTT.

J is TRBJ2-5 and V is TRBV2; D call uncertain. This CDR3 spans 17 amino acids. V lost 7 bases and J 1 base, leaving 22 bases between the germline ends. The germline gives CDR1 SNHLY, CDR2 FYNNEI. CDR3 coding DNA: TGTGCCAGCAACGGGTTAGACTCCCTAGTACTCCAAGAGACCCAGTACTTC. The encoded protein is CASNGLDSLVLQETQYF.

This rearrangement joins TRBV6-6 to TRBJ1-5; D is unresolved. Trimming left V 7 bases short and J 7 bases short, with 14 bases between. The germline V gene encodes CDR1 MNHNY and CDR2 SVGAGI (reference sequence). CDR3 length equals 13 residues. This CDR3 is CASNYITLQPQHF. The CDR3 region has the DNA TGTGCCAGCAATTATATTACACTACAGCCCCAGCATTTT.

This clone occurred a few times. The chain is built from TRBV28 and TRBJ1-1; no reliable D call. The germline V and J ends were trimmed by 3 bases and 9 bases, with 8 bases remaining between them. The CDR3 is 11 residues long. Germline V gene sequence: CDR1 MDHEN, CDR2 SYDVKM. The DNA for the CDR3 is TGTGCCAGCAGTTTTCTGAGACAAGCTTTCTTT. Translating it yields CASSFLRQAFF.

The rearrangement links TRBV7-2 to TRBJ2-5; 14 nucleotides line up with TRBD2. Germline values: CDR1 SGHTA, CDR2 FQGNSA. Trimming at V came to 5 bases and at J to 4 bases, leaving 6 bases not matched to a gene. The CDR3 is 16 amino acids. The CDR3 reads CASSLRLAGGLETQYF. CDR3 bases: TGTGCCAGCAGCCTAAGACTAGCGGGGGGGTTAGAGACCCAGTACTTC.

This sequence joins TRBV4-2 and TRBJ2-1, with D unclear. Germline assignment: CDR1 LGHNA and CDR2 YNFKEQ. The CDR3 has 15 residues. The V and J ends lost 0 bases and 4 bases respectively, with 10 bases between them. The CDR3 is CASSQDGDQYNEQFF. DNA of the CDR3: TGTGCCAGCAGCCAAGACGGCGATCAATACAATGAGCAGTTCTTC.

V gene TRBV27 combines with J gene TRBJ1-1; D uncertain. This CDR3 has 13 residues. Germline CDR1 reads MNHEY; CDR2 reads SMNVEV (reference sequence). V dropped 3 bases and J dropped 1 base, with 6 bases sitting between them. CDR3 nucleotides: TGTGCCAGCAGTTTGCGACAGAACACTGAAGCTTTCTTT. It yields the protein CASSLRQNTEAFF.

The chain is built from TRBV18 and TRBJ2-1, with 11 bases aligning to TRBD2. The CDR3 is 15 residues long. Germline CDR1 KGHSH, CDR2 LQKENI. The V gene end was trimmed by 3 bases and the J gene end by 6 bases; junction bases not matched to a gene: 4. The CDR3 reads CASSPSGRASNEQFF. CDR3 bases: TGTGCCAGCTCACCTAGCGGGAGGGCTTCCAATGAGCAGTTCTTC.

J is TRBJ2-7 and V is TRBV2; perhaps TRBD2 as D (5 bases). Trimming took 5 bases from V and 0 from J, leaving 11 bases between them. In germline, CDR1 is SNHLY, CDR2 FYNNEI. CDR3 length: 14 residues. CDR3: CASSNGLSSYEQYF. In nucleotides, the CDR3 is TGTGCCAGCAGTAACGGACTGAGCTCCTACGAGCAGTACTTC. Looking up the rest from reference TRBV2 and TRBJ2-7 gives the full variable domain: EPEVTQTPSHQVTQMGQEVILRCVPISNHLYFYWYRQILGQKVEFLVSFYNNEISEKSEIFDDQFSVERPDGSNFTLKIRSTKLEDSAMYFCASSNGLSSYEQYFGPGTRLTVT.

This clone has just one count. J is TRBJ2-2 and V is TRBV11-3, with TRBD2 matching over 8 bases. The CDR3 runs to 15 residues. With 5 bases clipped from V and 4 bases from J, the junction kept 6 bases outside the gene matches. From germline, CDR1 is SGHNT and CDR2 YENEEA. The CDR3 sequence is CASSPRGGITGELFF. The CDR3 nucleotides read TGTGCCAGCAGCCCCCGGGGGGGTATCACCGGGGAGCTGTTTTTT.

This chain joins TRBV29-1 and TRBJ1-2; 7 bases fit TRBD1. The length of the CDR3 is 14 residues. Germline assignment: CDR1 SQVTM and CDR2 ANQGSEA. The trim removed 4 bases at V and 3 bases at J, leaving 8 bases unmatched. The CDR3 DNA follows: TGCAGCGTTGGGGTCCGACAGGGTGACTATGGCTACACCTTC. This sequence encodes CSVGVRQGDYGYTF.

This clone was counted once. This rearrangement joins TRBV7-2 to TRBJ2-3, with D unclear. Deletions cut 1 base from V and 1 base from J, with 9 bases between. Germline values: CDR1 SGHTA, CDR2 FQGNSA. This CDR3 has 15 residues. CDR3 sequence reads: CASSLGGYGTDTQYF. CDR3 nucleotides: TGTGCCAGCAGCTTAGGAGGTTACGGCACAGATACGCAGTATTTT.

The rearrangement links TRBV28 to TRBJ2-2; D is possibly TRBD2 (5 bases). This CDR3 has 13 residues. Germline V gives CDR1 MDHEN, CDR2 SYDVKM. Trimming took off 8 bases at V and 1 base at J, with 8 bases between the two ends. The CDR3 is CASLRENTGELFF. The CDR3 nucleotides are TGTGCCAGCCTCCGGGAGAACACCGGGGAGCTGTTTTTT. Full variable domain (missing parts from reference TRBV28 and TRBJ2-2): DVKVTQSSRYLVKRTGEKVFLECVQDMDHENMFWYRQDPGLGLRLIYFSYDVKMKEKGDIPEGYSVSREKKERFSLILESASTNQTSMYLCASLRENTGELFFGEGSRLTVL.

The chain uses TRBV5-8 and TRBJ1-1; TRBD1 is a possible D gene (6 bases). Germline V CDR1 and CDR2: SGHTS, YDEGEE. The CDR3 sequence is 14 residues long. V shed 2 bases and J shed 1 base, with 9 bases lying between them. The CDR3 nucleotides are TGTGCCAGCAGCTTAGGACAGCGGAACACTGAAGCTTTCTTT. Amino acid sequence: CASSLGQRNTEAFF.

CDR3 bases: TGTGCCAGCAGCCCCTACGCCCTAGCGGGGGGGCCCCAACCCAAAAACATTCAGTACTTC. Protein: CASSPYALAGGPQPKNIQYF. This chain uses TRBV7-8 with TRBJ2-4; 12 bases align to TRBD2. Germline V gene data show CDR1 as SGHVS and CDR2 as FQNEAQ. The V segment lost 5 bases and the J segment 2 bases; nucleotides outside the gene matches: 16. This CDR3 region has 20 residues. The complete variable domain, with remaining parts taken from reference TRBV7-8 and TRBJ2-4, reads GAGVSQSPRYKVAKRGQDVALRCDPISGHVSLFWYQQALGQGPEFLTYFQNEAQLDKSGLPSDRFFAERPEGSVSTLKIQRTQQEDSAVYLCASSPYALAGGPQPKNIQYFGAGTRLSVL.

The chain carries TRBV4-1 and TRBJ2-7; 9 bases align to TRBD1. The CDR3 length is 15 residues. CDR1 and CDR2 from the germline V gene are MGHRA and YSYEKL. With 1 base clipped from V and 1 base from J, the junction kept 2 bases outside the gene matches. The CDR3 here is CASSQVDRGSYEQYF. The CDR3 DNA is TGCGCCAGCAGCCAAGTGGACAGGGGATCCTACGAGCAGTACTTC.

V gene TRBV4-1 combines with J gene TRBJ2-3, with 7 nucleotides matching TRBD2. V lost 1 base to trimming and J lost 1 base; unmatched junction nucleotides: 5. Germline V gene data show CDR1 as MGHRA and CDR2 as YSYEKL. CDR3 length equals 16 residues. The CDR3 DNA sequence: TGCGCCAGCAGCCAAGTAGTTGCGGGGGGCACAGATACGCAGTATTTT. Protein sequence: CASSQVVAGGTDTQYF.

This chain links TRBV11-2 with TRBJ2-4, with TRBD2 matching over 8 bases. V was clipped by 4 bases and J by 1 base; unmatched bases: 15. Germline loops: CDR1 SGHAT, CDR2 FQNNGV. This CDR3 is 19 amino acids long. This CDR3 is CASSSGTSPFMVAKNIQYF. The CDR3 bases are TGTGCCAGCAGCTCCGGGACTAGTCCGTTCATGGTTGCCAAAAACATTCAGTACTTC. The full variable domain, its missing parts supplied by reference TRBV11-2 and TRBJ2-4, is EAGVAQSPRYKIIEKRQSVAFWCNPISGHATLYWYQQILGQGPKLLIQFQNNGVVDDSQLPKDRFSAERLKGVDSTLKIQPAKLEDSAVYLCASSSGTSPFMVAKNIQYFGAGTRLSVL.

V usage is TRBV28 and J usage is TRBJ2-1; 8 positions agree with TRBD2. CDR1 is MDHEN, CDR2 SYDVKM, per germline. Trimming cost V 2 bases and J 5 bases; bases outside gene matches: 2. This CDR3 is built from 14 residues. CDR3 protein: CASSLKGLDNEQFF. CDR3 DNA sequence: TGTGCCAGCAGTTTAAAGGGACTAGACAATGAGCAGTTCTTC.

The chain has TRBV30 and TRBJ2-5; D uncertain. Trimming left V 2 bases short and J 5 bases short, with 9 bases between. In germline, CDR1 is GTSNPN, CDR2 SVGIG (reference sequence). The CDR3 runs 12 residues. CDR3 region: CAWSLNEETQYF. For the CDR3, the DNA is TGTGCCTGGAGTTTGAACGAGGAGACCCAGTACTTC.

The V and J genes are TRBV11-3 and TRBJ1-2; TRBD1 matches at 7 bases. Germline trimming cut 4 bases from V and 5 bases from J; bases unmatched to any gene: 19. The CDR3 covers 18 residues. In germline, CDR1 is SGHNT, CDR2 YENEEA. The DNA for the CDR3 is TGTGCCAGCAGCTCGGGAGGGCAGAGGACAGGAACCTTTTATGGCTACACCTTC. Protein product: CASSSGGQRTGTFYGYTF.